This T cell receptor (beta chain) derives from a study of T-cell reconstitution after alpha-beta-depleted transplantation in children. Whole-study findings and limits: By one year post-transplant, T-cell counts and diversity largely arose from T cells that were newly produced. Reports say that about two months after transplant, the alpha-beta T cells came out of several hundred graft clones that had expanded. TCRbeta diversity was high at day 60 in some patients (a result of surviving recipient T cells and thymic progenitors).

Remarks on this clonotype: The antigen remains unidentified.

Library preparation (for TCRbeta) was performed with unique molecular identifiers. One entry per CDR3 protein, called by TCRdb with MiXCR from the PCR reads. The sample holds 500,000 to 750,000 distinct CDR3 sequences, 20% to 30% seen once. This receptor was identified in a boy in the first two years of life with Wiskott-Aldrich syndrome, due to receive a stem cell transplant. Sequencing used PBMCs, obtained before TCRalphabeta/CD19-depleted stem cell transplant.

This CDR3 reads CASSTREGTDTQYF. DNA of the CDR3: TGCGCCAGCAGCACCCGGGAGGGCACAGATACGCAGTATTTT. The chain uses TRBV5-1 and TRBJ2-3, with 7 positions matching TRBD2. The CDR3 totals 14 residues. V gave up 4 bases and J gave up 1 base; unmatched junction bases: 3. Germline assignment: CDR1 SGHRS and CDR2 YFSETQ. The full variable domain, with the rest looked up from reference TRBV5-1 and TRBJ2-3, is KAGVTQTPRYLIKTRGQQVTLSCSPISGHRSVSWYQQTPGQGLQFLFEYFSETQRNKGNFPGRFSGRQFSNSRSEMNVSTLELGDSALYLCASSTREGTDTQYFGPGTRLTVL.